Detailed here is one T cell receptor beta chain. Germline CDR1 and CDR2: SGHTA and FQGTGA. This CDR3 has 15 residues. The trim removed 4 bases at V and 4 bases at J, leaving 8 bases unmatched. The entry originates in a study of blood T cells in healthy people across ages. Alongside a J-beta primer mix, a sample-barcoded 5' primer served in a second PCR lasting roughly 7 to 11 cycles. TCRdb re-derived calls from the 5' RACE reads in MiXCR, one entry per CDR3 protein. The sample gives roughly 800,000 distinct CDR3 sequences, about three fifths of which show up once; around 22% is in the top ten. The chain links TRBV7-3 to TRBJ2-5; TRBD1 matches 8 bases. Sequenced input: blood. This TCR derives from a man younger than 40 in good health. CDR3 sequence (DNA): TGTGCCAGCAGCTCGGGACAGGTCAGAGGAGAGACCCAGTACTTC. Protein sequence: CASSSGQVRGETQYF.